This passage covers 30 T cell receptor beta chains from one sample sequenced in a study of pediatric ulcerative colitis. Generated by immunoSEQ multiplex PCR, the TCRdb table keeps only in-frame clones and is missing some. The sample lists around 37,000 clones; 65% to 85% were seen once. The rectum was sampled with one to two pinch biopsies at colonoscopy. Sequenced input: gut tissue. These TCRs come from a boy aged 10-17 years with severe ulcerative colitis.

This clone was detected only a few times. The CDR3 loop reads CASSLIGRGAIQPQHF. CDR3 DNA sequence: TGTGCCAGCAGTTTAATCGGCAGGGGGGCTATTCAGCCCCAGCATTTT. The V and J genes are TRBV27 and TRBJ1-5; 7 nucleotides match TRBD1. Germline V gene lookup returns CDR1 MNHEY and CDR2 SMNVEV (reference sequence). V lost 2 bases, J lost 6 bases, and 10 bases stayed unmatched. The CDR3 spans 16 residues.

The chain employs TRBV4-1 and TRBJ2-1; possible D gene TRBD2, 6 bases. CDR1 and CDR2 (germline): MGHRA, YSYEKL. The CDR3 extends over 17 amino acids. The V and J ends lost 0 bases and 2 bases respectively, with 14 bases between them. CDR3 DNA: TGCGCCAGCAGCCAAGATGGCAGTGGGGGGACCTACAATGAGCAGTTCTTC. Translating it yields CASSQDGSGGTYNEQFF.

This clone appeared a few times. This rearrangement joins TRBV30 to TRBJ2-1; 8 bases are shared with TRBD2. V shed 2 bases and J 4 bases; nucleotides not matched to a gene: 4. The CDR3 loop spans 14 amino acids. In germline, CDR1 is GTSNPN, CDR2 SVGIG (reference sequence). The CDR3 coding sequence is TGTGCCTGGAGTCCGGGGGGGCTTTACAATGAGCAGTTCTTC. Amino acids: CAWSPGGLYNEQFF.

This clone has more than one count but fewer than ten. The chain has TRBV20-1 and TRBJ2-5; D gene uncertain. Germline values: CDR1 DFQATT, CDR2 SNEGSKA (reference sequence). The CDR3 is 11 amino acids. Trimming removed 5 bases at V and 7 bases at J, with 11 bases between. DNA for the CDR3: TGCAGTGCTCGGACCGGCGGGACCCAGTACTTC. This translates into CSARTGGTQYF.

This clone was seen once. The rearrangement links TRBV7-6 to TRBJ2-5, with 10 bases fitting TRBD2. Trimming cost V 5 bases and J 5 bases; bases outside gene matches: 11. Germline V lookup: CDR1 SGHVS, CDR2 FNYEAQ. This CDR3 comprises 16 residues. CDR3 DNA: TGTGCCAGCAGCCCAAGGCCGGGACTAGCGCGGGAGACCCAGTACTTC. It encodes CASSPRPGLARETQYF.

This clone was seen a few times. The chain links TRBV30 to TRBJ1-1, with D hard to call. Trimming took 3 bases from V and 7 from J, leaving 6 bases between them. Germline CDR1 is GTSNPN and CDR2 is SVGIG (reference sequence). This CDR3 has 10 residues. The CDR3 is CAWRTFEAFF. CDR3 DNA sequence: TGTGCCTGGAGGACGTTTGAAGCTTTCTTT.

The V and J genes are TRBV29-1 and TRBJ1-4, with 9 nucleotides matching TRBD1. With V trimmed by 7 bases and J by 2 bases, 17 bases remained unmatched. This CDR3 spans 18 amino acids. Germline V CDR1 and CDR2: SQVTM, ANQGSEA. The CDR3 protein is CSARAGTGYGVTNEKLFF. The DNA of the CDR3 is TGCAGCGCCAGAGCCGGGACAGGGTACGGGGTCACTAATGAAAAACTGTTTTTT.

The CDR3 nucleotides are TGTGCCAGCAGTGGCAGGGGATCCTACAATGAGCAGTTCTTC. This sequence encodes CASSGRGSYNEQFF. The chain is built from TRBV9 and TRBJ2-1, with D possibly TRBD1 on 6 matching bases. CDR1 and CDR2 from the germline V gene are SGDLS and YYNGEE. The V end was cut by 5 bases, the J end by 1 base, with 10 bases between. The CDR3 is 14 residues long.

The rearrangement links TRBV19 to TRBJ2-7; D may be TRBD1 or TRBD2 (6 bases each). The V end was cut by 8 bases, the J end by 2 bases, with 19 bases between. The V gene's germline CDR1 is LNHDA and CDR2 SQIVND (reference sequence). The CDR3 spans 15 residues. This chain's CDR3 is CASRNGEGGTYEQYF. For the CDR3, the DNA is TGTGCCAGTCGGAACGGAGAGGGGGGAACCTACGAGCAGTACTTC.

The rearrangement uses TRBV6-4 and TRBJ1-4; D unclear. Trimming left V 8 bases short and J 7 bases short, with 11 bases between. Germline loops: CDR1 MRHNA, CDR2 SNTAGT. The CDR3 is made up of 12 amino acids. CDR3 loop: CASWCPGEKLFF. The CDR3 DNA reads TGTGCCAGCTGGTGCCCGGGTGAAAAACTGTTTTTT.

The chain recombines TRBV4-1 with TRBJ1-4; no clear D gene. The CDR3 loop spans 15 amino acids. CDR1 and CDR2 (germline): MGHRA, YSYEKL. Trimming shortened V by 4 bases and J by 4 bases, and 13 bases separated the two germline ends. DNA of the CDR3: TGCGCCAGCAGCCTTGCGGAGGCGAATAATGAAAAACTGTTTTTT. Its translation: CASSLAEANNEKLFF.

This clone counts as medium-sized (0.01 to 0.1%). V gene TRBV9 combines with J gene TRBJ1-1; D gene ambiguous. This CDR3 comprises 14 residues. V lost 1 base and J lost 0, with 7 bases in between. Germline V gene data show CDR1 as SGDLS and CDR2 as YYNGEE. The CDR3 nucleotides read TGTGCCAGCAGCGTATATCCTTTGAACACTGAAGCTTTCTTT. Translated: CASSVYPLNTEAFF.

The chain's CDR3 is CATSEAPGTADQPQHF. The DNA of the CDR3 is TGTGCCACCAGCGAGGCCCCAGGGACAGCCGATCAGCCCCAGCATTTT. The J gene is TRBJ1-5, the V gene TRBV15, with 7 bases lining up with TRBD1. V was clipped by 5 bases and J by 5 bases; unmatched bases: 12. There are 16 residues in the CDR3. CDR1 and CDR2 (germline): LNHNV, YYDKDF (reference sequence). Full variable domain (remainder filled in from reference TRBV15 and TRBJ1-5): DAMVIQNPRYQVTQFGKPVTLSCSQTLNHNVMYWYQQKSSQAPKLLFHYYDKDFNNEADTPDNFQSRRPNTSFCFLDIRSPGLGDTAMYLCATSEAPGTADQPQHFGDGTRLSIL.

This chain uses TRBV10-1 with TRBJ1-5; no clear D. Germline values: CDR1 WNHNN, CDR2 SYGVQD (reference sequence). V lost 9 bases and J lost 0, with 12 bases in between. The CDR3 spans 14 residues. CDR3 protein: CASIQVFSNQPQHF. CDR3 sequence (DNA): TGCGCCAGTATCCAGGTATTTAGCAATCAGCCCCAGCATTTT.

V gene TRBV19 combines with J gene TRBJ1-5, with 9 bases fitting TRBD1. Unmatched junction bases numbered 6, after V lost 5 bases and J lost 1 base. Germline V CDR1 and CDR2: LNHDA, SQIVND (reference sequence). CDR3 length: 16 residues. CDR3 coding DNA: TGTGCCAGTAGTTTTTCCGGGACAGGGAGCAATCAGCCCCAGCATTTT. This gives the protein CASSFSGTGSNQPQHF.

This clone was counted a few times. This sequence joins TRBV6-5 and TRBJ1-2; D is unresolved. The germline V and J ends were trimmed by 2 bases and 3 bases, with 7 bases remaining between them. The germline V gene has CDR1 MNHEY and CDR2 SVGAGI. This CDR3 region has 13 residues. The CDR3 region has the DNA TGTGCCAGCAGTTACGGGCAGTACTATGGCTACACCTTC. This translates into CASSYGQYYGYTF.

The genes are TRBV2 and TRBJ2-2; 7 nucleotides line up with TRBD1. CDR1 is SNHLY and CDR2 is FYNNEI in the germline V gene. This CDR3 has 15 amino acids. J gave up 4 bases and V 7 bases, and 9 bases lay outside the gene matches. The CDR3 is CASMNGTDITGELFF. The CDR3 DNA sequence: TGTGCCAGCATGAACGGGACAGACATCACCGGGGAGCTGTTTTTT.

This chain links TRBV5-6 with TRBJ1-1; D is possibly TRBD1 (6 bases). Germline V gene lookup returns CDR1 SGHDT and CDR2 YYEEEE. V dropped 5 bases and J dropped 4 bases, with 15 bases sitting between them. The CDR3 has 14 residues. CDR3 DNA: TGTGCCAGCAGGTTCACAGGGTTCTCCACTGAAGCTTTCTTT. Translation: CASRFTGFSTEAFF.

Comments on this clone: Other nucleotide sequences in the sample specify the same CDR3. CDR3 amino acids: CASSPSDTRGYTF. The CDR3, as DNA: TGTGCCAGCTCACCATCAGACACGCGAGGCTACACCTTC. This chain links TRBV18 with TRBJ1-2; no clear D. V shed 2 bases and J shed 8 bases, with 12 bases lying between them. This CDR3 comprises 13 residues. Germline values: CDR1 KGHSH, CDR2 LQKENI. Complete variable domain (other parts from reference TRBV18 and TRBJ1-2): NAGVMQNPRHLVRRRGQEARLRCSPMKGHSHVYWYRQLPEEGLKFMVYLQKENIIDESGMPKERFSAEFPKEGPSILRIQQVVRGDSAAYFCASSPSDTRGYTFGSGTRLTVV.

The chain is built from TRBV5-1 and TRBJ2-5; D possibly matches TRBD1 or TRBD2 (6 bases each). V was pared by 4 bases and J by 7 bases, with 14 bases between. The CDR3 extends over 13 amino acids. Germline-derived CDR1 and CDR2 are SGHRS and YFSETQ. This CDR3 reads CASSPGDFGTQYF. For the CDR3, the DNA is TGCGCCAGCAGCCCAGGGGACTTTGGGACCCAGTACTTC.

The rearrangement joins TRBV21-1 to TRBJ2-3; TRBD2 is taken as the D call from the table, unchecked against the DNA. TRBV21-1 is annotated as a pseudogene. The CDR3 has 11 residues. The CDR3 DNA reads TGTGCCAGCAGCCTTACAGATACGCAGTATTTT. This codes for CASSLTDTQYF.

The chain uses TRBV6-1 and TRBJ1-3; no reliable D call. V gave up 3 bases and J gave up 7 bases, with 16 bases separating them. The CDR3 extends over 15 amino acids. Germline lookup yields CDR1 MNHNS and CDR2 SASEGT. The CDR3 nucleotides are TGTGCCAGCAGTGAGGCACCCACACCAGAGAACACCATATATTTT. Protein: CASSEAPTPENTIYF.

V and J are TRBV2 and TRBJ2-7; 11 bases fit TRBD2. The V and J ends lost 6 bases and 2 bases, in that order; junction bases with no gene match: 6. Germline CDR1 SNHLY, CDR2 FYNNEI. The CDR3 totals 15 residues. The CDR3 region is CASRGRLAGTYEQYF. The CDR3 region has the DNA TGTGCCAGCAGGGGCCGACTAGCGGGAACCTACGAGCAGTACTTC.

On this clone: One end of the junction fails to match germline, which may point to a read error. The gene calls are TRBV5-4 and TRBJ2-3; tentatively, D is TRBD1 (5 bases). This CDR3 region has 16 residues. Germline loops: CDR1 SGHNT, CDR2 YYREEE (reference sequence). CDR3 nucleotides: TGTGCCAGCACCCCCGATGCGGCTCAGATTACAGGTACGCAGTATTTT. This codes for CASTPDAAQITGTQYF.

The gene calls are TRBV2 and TRBJ2-7, with D unclear. V lost 2 bases and J 4 bases, leaving 12 bases between the germline ends. The CDR3 spans 14 residues. CDR1 is SNHLY, CDR2 FYNNEI, per germline. The CDR3 loop reads CASSELVGLYEQYF. CDR3 DNA: TGTGCCAGCAGTGAACTGGTCGGATTATACGAGCAGTACTTC.

The gene calls are TRBV5-1 and TRBJ2-1, with 10 bases aligning to TRBD1. The V gene's germline CDR1 is SGHRS and CDR2 YFSETQ. V was pared by 9 bases and J by 8 bases, with 8 bases of the junction left unmatched. The CDR3 spans 13 residues. In DNA form, the CDR3 reads TGCGCCACGGGGACAGGGGAAATTCATGAGCAGTTCTTC. It codes for CATGTGEIHEQFF.

V gene TRBV5-1 combines with J gene TRBJ1-4, with no clear D. The CDR3 totals 12 residues. V shed 1 base and J shed 8 bases, with 6 bases lying between them. Looked up from germline, CDR1 is SGHRS and CDR2 is YFSETQ. The DNA for the CDR3 is TGCGCCAGCAGCTTGATTGGGGAAAAACTGTTTTTT. Translated, it gives CASSLIGEKLFF.

V and J are TRBV19 and TRBJ1-5; no firm D call. Germline CDR1 reads LNHDA; CDR2 reads SQIVND (reference sequence). The CDR3 has 15 amino acids. V was clipped by 6 bases and J by 0 bases, with 12 bases between them. For the CDR3, the DNA is TGTGCCAGTAGCGAGGGCTGGTATAGCAATCAGCCCCAGCATTTT. Its protein is CASSEGWYSNQPQHF.

In DNA form, the CDR3 reads TGTGCCAGCAAGTCCGGGGGGAAATCTATAAGGCTAGAGACCCAGTACTTC. Its translation is CASKSGGKSIRLETQYF. The chain has TRBV28 and TRBJ2-5, with 7 bases that match TRBD2. Losses at the gene ends were 7 bases for V and 4 bases for J; bases not matched to a gene: 18. Germline values: CDR1 MDHEN, CDR2 SYDVKM. The CDR3 extends over 17 amino acids.

J is TRBJ1-6 and V is TRBV6-1, with D perhaps TRBD1 (6 bases). The CDR3 has 15 residues. Per the germline V gene, CDR1 is MNHNS and CDR2 is SASEGT. V lost 5 bases, J lost 14 bases, and 22 bases lay in between. This chain's CDR3 is CASSSRQAYSGALHF. Written as DNA, the CDR3 is TGTGCCAGCAGTTCTCGACAGGCCTATTCGGGGGCCCTCCACTTT.